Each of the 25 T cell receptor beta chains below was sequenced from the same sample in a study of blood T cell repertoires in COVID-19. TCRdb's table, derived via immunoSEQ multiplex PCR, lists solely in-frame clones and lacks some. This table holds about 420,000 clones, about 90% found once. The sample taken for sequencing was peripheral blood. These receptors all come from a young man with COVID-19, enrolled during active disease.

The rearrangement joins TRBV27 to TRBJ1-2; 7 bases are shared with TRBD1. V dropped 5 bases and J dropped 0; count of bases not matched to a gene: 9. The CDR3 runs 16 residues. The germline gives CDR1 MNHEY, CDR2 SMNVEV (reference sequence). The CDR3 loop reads CASSNAPQGSNYGYTF. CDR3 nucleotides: TGTGCCAGCAGTAACGCCCCACAGGGGTCTAACTATGGCTACACCTTC.

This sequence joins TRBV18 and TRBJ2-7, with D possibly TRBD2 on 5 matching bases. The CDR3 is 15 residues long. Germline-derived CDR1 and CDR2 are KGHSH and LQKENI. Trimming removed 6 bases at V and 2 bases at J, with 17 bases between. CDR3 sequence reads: CASSPRRGRTYEQYF. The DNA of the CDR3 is TGTGCCAGCTCTCCCCGACGAGGGCGAACCTACGAGCAGTACTTC.

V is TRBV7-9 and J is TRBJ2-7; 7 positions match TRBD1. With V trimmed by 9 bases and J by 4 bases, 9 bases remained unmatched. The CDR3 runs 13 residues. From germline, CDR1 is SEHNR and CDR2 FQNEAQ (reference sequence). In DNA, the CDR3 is TGTGCCAGTGCCCGGGACAGAGATTACGAGCAGTACTTC. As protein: CASARDRDYEQYF.

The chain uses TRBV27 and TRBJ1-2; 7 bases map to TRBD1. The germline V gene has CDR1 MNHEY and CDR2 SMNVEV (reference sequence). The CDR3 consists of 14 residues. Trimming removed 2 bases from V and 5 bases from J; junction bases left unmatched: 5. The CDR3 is CASSLRGGEYGYTF. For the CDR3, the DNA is TGTGCCAGCAGTTTAAGAGGGGGCGAGTATGGCTACACCTTC.

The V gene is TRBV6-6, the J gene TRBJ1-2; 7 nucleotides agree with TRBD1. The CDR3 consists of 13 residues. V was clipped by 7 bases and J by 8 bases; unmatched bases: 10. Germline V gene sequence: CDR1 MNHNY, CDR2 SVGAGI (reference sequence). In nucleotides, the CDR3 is TGTGCCAGCAAAACGACAGGGCGAGGCGGCTACACCTTC. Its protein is CASKTTGRGGYTF.

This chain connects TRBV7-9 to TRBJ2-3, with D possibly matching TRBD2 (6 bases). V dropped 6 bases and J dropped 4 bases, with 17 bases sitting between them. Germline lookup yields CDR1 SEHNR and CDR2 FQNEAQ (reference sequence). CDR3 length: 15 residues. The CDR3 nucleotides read TGTGCCAGCAGTCAAGGGTTCTCGGGAGCAGATACGCAGTATTTT. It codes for CASSQGFSGADTQYF.

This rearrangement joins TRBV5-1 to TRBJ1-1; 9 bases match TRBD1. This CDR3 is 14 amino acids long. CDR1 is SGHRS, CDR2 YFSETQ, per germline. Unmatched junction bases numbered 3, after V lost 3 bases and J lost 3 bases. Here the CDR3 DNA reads TGCGCCAGCAGCTACAGGGGGCTCGACACTGAAGCTTTCTTT. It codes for CASSYRGLDTEAFF. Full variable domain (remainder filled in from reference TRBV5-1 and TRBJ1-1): KAGVTQTPRYLIKTRGQQVTLSCSPISGHRSVSWYQQTPGQGLQFLFEYFSETQRNKGNFPGRFSGRQFSNSRSEMNVSTLELGDSALYLCASSYRGLDTEAFFGQGTRLTVV.

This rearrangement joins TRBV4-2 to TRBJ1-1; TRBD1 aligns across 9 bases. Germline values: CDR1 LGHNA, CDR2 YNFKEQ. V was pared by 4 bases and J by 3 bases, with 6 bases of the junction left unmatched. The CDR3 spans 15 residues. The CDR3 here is CASSLLQGADTEAFF. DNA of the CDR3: TGTGCCAGCAGCCTACTACAGGGGGCTGACACTGAAGCTTTCTTT.

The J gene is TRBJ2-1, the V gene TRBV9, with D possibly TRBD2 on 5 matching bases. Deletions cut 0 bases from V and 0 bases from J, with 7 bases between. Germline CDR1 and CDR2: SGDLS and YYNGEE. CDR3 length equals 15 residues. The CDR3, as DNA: TGTGCCAGCAGCGTAGCTAGCTCCTCCTACAATGAGCAGTTCTTC. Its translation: CASSVASSSYNEQFF.

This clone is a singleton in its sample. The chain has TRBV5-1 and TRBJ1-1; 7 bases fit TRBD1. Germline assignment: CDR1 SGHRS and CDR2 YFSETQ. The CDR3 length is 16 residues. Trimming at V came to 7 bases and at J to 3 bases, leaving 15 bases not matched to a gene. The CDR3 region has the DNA TGCGCCAGCGTCCTGGGGAGAGGGGGCGAGGACACTGAAGCTTTCTTT. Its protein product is CASVLGRGGEDTEAFF.

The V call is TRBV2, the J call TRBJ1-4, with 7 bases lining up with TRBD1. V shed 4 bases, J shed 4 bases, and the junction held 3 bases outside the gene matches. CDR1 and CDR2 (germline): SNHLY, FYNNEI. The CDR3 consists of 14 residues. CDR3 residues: CASSGQGSNEKLFF. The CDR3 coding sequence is TGTGCCAGCAGTGGACAGGGAAGTAATGAAAAACTGTTTTTT.

The CDR3 DNA follows: TGTGCCAGCAGCTGGGGGACAGAGAGTTACGAGCAGTACTTC. Protein sequence: CASSWGTESYEQYF. This rearrangement joins TRBV5-5 to TRBJ2-7; the match to TRBD1 covers 7 bases. CDR1 is SGHKS, CDR2 YYEKEE, per germline (reference sequence). This CDR3 spans 14 amino acids. V shed 3 bases and J 4 bases; nucleotides not matched to a gene: 7.

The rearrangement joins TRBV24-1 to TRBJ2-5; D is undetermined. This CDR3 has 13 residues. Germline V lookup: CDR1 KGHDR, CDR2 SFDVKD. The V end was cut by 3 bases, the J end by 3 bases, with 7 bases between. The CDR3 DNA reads TGTGCCACCAGTGATGGTAGAAAAGAGACCCAGTACTTC. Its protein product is CATSDGRKETQYF.

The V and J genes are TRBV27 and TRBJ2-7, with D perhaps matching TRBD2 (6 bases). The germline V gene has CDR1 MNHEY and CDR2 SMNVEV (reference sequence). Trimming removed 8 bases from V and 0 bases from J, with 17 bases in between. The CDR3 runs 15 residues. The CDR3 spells CASGPGGVSSYEQYF. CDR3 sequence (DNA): TGTGCCAGCGGCCCTGGAGGGGTGAGCTCCTACGAGCAGTACTTC.

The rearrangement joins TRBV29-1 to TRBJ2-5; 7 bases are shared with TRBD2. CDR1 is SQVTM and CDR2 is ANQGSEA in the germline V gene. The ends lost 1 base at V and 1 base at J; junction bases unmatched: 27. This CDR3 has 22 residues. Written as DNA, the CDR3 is TGCAGCGTTGAAGTGCGCAACGGAAGACCAGGCCGGGACTACAATGTCCAAGAGACCCAGTACTTC. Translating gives CSVEVRNGRPGRDYNVQETQYF.

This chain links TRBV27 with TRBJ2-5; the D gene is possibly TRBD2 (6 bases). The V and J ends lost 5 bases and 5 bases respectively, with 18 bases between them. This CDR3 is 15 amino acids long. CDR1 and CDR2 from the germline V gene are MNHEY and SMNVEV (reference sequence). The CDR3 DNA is TGTGCCAGCAGTCGGTTAGCGGCCGGACGGGAGACCCAGTACTTC. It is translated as CASSRLAAGRETQYF.

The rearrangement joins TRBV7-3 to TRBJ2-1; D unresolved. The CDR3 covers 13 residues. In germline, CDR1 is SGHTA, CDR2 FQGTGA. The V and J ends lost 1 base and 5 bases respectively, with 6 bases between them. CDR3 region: CASSLSGNNEQFF. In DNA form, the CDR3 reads TGTGCCAGCAGCTTAAGCGGTAACAATGAGCAGTTCTTC.

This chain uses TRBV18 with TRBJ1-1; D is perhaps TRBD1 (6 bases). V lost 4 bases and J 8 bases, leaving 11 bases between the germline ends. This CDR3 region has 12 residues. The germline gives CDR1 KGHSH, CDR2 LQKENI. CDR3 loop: CASSRNRGEAFF. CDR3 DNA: TGTGCCAGCTCACGGAATAGGGGGGAAGCTTTCTTT.

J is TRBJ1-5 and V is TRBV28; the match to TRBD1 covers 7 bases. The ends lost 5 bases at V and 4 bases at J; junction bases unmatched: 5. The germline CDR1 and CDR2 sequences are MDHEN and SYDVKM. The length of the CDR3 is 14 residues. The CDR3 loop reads CASSLGQWNQPQHF. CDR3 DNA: TGTGCCAGCAGTCTGGGACAGTGGAATCAGCCCCAGCATTTT.

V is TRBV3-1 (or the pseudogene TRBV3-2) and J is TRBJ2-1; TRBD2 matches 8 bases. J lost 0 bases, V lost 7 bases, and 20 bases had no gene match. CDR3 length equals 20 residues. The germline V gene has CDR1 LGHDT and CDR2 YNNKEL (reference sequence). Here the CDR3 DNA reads TGTGCCAGCACCCCCCCCGGTGTAGGTAGCGGGGCCAACTCCTACAATGAGCAGTTCTTC. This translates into CASTPPGVGSGANSYNEQFF.

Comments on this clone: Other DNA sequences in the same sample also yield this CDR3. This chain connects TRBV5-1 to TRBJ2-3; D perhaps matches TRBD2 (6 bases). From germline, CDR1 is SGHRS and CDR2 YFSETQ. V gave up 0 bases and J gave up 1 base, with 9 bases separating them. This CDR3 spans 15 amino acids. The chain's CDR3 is CASSLVGGGTDTQYF. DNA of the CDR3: TGCGCCAGCAGCTTGGTGGGAGGAGGCACAGATACGCAGTATTTT.

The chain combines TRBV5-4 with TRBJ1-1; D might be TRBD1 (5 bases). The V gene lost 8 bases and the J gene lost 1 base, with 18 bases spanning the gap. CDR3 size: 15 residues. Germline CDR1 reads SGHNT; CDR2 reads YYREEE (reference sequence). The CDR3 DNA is TGTGCCAGTCGTAATGGGGCGGGACCGAACACTGAAGCTTTCTTT. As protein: CASRNGAGPNTEAFF.

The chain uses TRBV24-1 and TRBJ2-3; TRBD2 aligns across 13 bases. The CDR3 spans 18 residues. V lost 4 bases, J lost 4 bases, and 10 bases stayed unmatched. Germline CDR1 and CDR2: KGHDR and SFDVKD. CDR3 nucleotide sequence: TGTGCCACCAGTGACCCTGGACTAGCGGGAGTTAGAGCAGATACGCAGTATTTT. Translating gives CATSDPGLAGVRADTQYF.

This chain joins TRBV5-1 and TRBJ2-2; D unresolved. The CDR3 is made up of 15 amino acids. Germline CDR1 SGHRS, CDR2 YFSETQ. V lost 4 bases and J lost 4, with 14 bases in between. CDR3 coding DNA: TGCGCCAGCAGCGACGGTGTCTCGGGCACCGGGGAGCTGTTTTTT. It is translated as CASSDGVSGTGELFF.

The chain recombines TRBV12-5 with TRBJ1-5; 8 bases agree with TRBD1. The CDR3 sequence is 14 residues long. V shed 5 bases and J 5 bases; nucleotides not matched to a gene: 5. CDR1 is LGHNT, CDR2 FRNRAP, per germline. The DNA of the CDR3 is TGTGCTAGTGGTACCGACAGGGGTTATCAGCCCCAGCATTTT. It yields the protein CASGTDRGYQPQHF.